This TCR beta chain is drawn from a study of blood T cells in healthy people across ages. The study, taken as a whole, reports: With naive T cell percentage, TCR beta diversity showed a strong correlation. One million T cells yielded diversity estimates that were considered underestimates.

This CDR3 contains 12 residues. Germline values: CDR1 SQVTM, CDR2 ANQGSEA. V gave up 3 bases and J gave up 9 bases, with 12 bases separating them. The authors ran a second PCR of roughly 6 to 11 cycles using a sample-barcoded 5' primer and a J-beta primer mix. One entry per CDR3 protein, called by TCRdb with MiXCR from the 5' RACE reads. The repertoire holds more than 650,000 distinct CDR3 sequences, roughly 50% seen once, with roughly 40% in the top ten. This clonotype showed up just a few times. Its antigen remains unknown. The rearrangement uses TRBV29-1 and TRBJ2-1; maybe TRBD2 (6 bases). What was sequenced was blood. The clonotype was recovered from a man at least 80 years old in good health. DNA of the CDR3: TGCAGCGTTGAGGAGGGCCTTTCTGAGCAGTTCTTC. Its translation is CSVEEGLSEQFF.